This entry lists 21 T cell receptor beta chains sequenced from one sample in a study of blood T cell repertoires in COVID-19. The table came from immunoSEQ multiplex PCR; TCRdb's copy has only in-frame clones and leaves some out. The sample has about 130,000 clones; more than 70% are singletons. The sequenced material came from peripheral blood. These receptors were taken from a woman aged 60-70 years with acute or convalescent COVID-19.

The chain employs TRBV5-6 and TRBJ1-1, with a possible D match to TRBD1 (5 bases). This CDR3 has 14 amino acids. CDR1 and CDR2 from the germline V gene are SGHDT and YYEEEE. The V end lost 0 bases, the J end lost 10 bases, and 16 bases lay between the germline ends. This CDR3 is CASSLGPSPRGAFF. In DNA form, the CDR3 reads TGTGCCAGCAGCTTGGGGCCGTCCCCTAGGGGAGCTTTCTTT.

This clone was seen more than once but under ten times. This sequence joins TRBV28 and TRBJ2-7; a possible D gene is TRBD2 (5 bases). The V gene lost 1 base and the J gene lost 6 bases, with 10 bases spanning the gap. Germline CDR1 and CDR2: MDHEN and SYDVKM. The CDR3 loop spans 13 amino acids. This CDR3 reads CASSLYPGGEQYF. The CDR3 DNA is TGTGCCAGCAGTTTATATCCCGGAGGCGAGCAGTACTTC.

The chain employs TRBV7-9 and TRBJ1-5, with 8 bases lining up with TRBD1. The J segment lost 9 bases and the V segment lost 5 bases, leaving 9 bases of the junction unmatched. Germline CDR1 SEHNR, CDR2 FQNEAQ (reference sequence). The CDR3 loop spans 14 amino acids. CDR3 DNA: TGTGCCAGCAGCCTAACGGGACAGGAGACGCCCCAGCATTTT. Protein product: CASSLTGQETPQHF. Combining the CDR3 with reference TRBV7-9 and TRBJ1-5 gives the whole variable domain DTGVSQNPRHKITKRGQNVTFRCDPISEHNRLYWYRQTLGQGPEFLTYFQNEAQLEKSRLLSDRFSAERPKGSFSTLEIQRTEQGDSAMYLCASSLTGQETPQHFGDGTRLSIL.

V gene TRBV19 combines with J gene TRBJ1-5, with D perhaps matching TRBD1 (6 bases). Trimming removed 3 bases from V and 3 bases from J, with 9 bases in between. Germline V gene sequence: CDR1 LNHDA, CDR2 SQIVND (reference sequence). The CDR3 runs 14 residues. CDR3 nucleotide sequence: TGTGCCAGTAGTATCCAGGGGTACAATCAGCCCCAGCATTTT. Amino acid sequence: CASSIQGYNQPQHF. The variable domain in full, completed from reference TRBV19 and TRBJ1-5, reads DGGITQSPKYLFRKEGQNVTLSCEQNLNHDAMYWYRQDPGQGLRLIYYSQIVNDFQKGDIAEGYSVSREKKESFPLTVTSAQKNPTAFYLCASSIQGYNQPQHFGDGTRLSIL.

This clone was seen a handful of times. V and J are TRBV27 and TRBJ2-1; maybe TRBD2 (5 bases). The CDR3 consists of 15 residues. Germline V gene data show CDR1 as MNHEY and CDR2 as SMNVEV (reference sequence). The V gene lost 6 bases and the J gene lost 2 bases, with 14 bases spanning the gap. CDR3 protein: CASSLTRNTYNEQFF. Written as DNA, the CDR3 is TGTGCCAGCAGCCTAACTAGAAACACCTACAATGAGCAGTTCTTC.

The rearrangement uses TRBV3-1 (or the pseudogene TRBV3-2) and TRBJ1-6; D not certain. CDR3 length equals 14 residues. In germline, CDR1 is LGHDT, CDR2 YNNKEL (reference sequence). Trimming pared 0 bases from V and 8 bases from J, leaving 8 bases between. The CDR3 sequence is CASSQDWPDSPLHF. CDR3 DNA: TGTGCCAGCAGCCAAGATTGGCCTGATTCACCCCTCCACTTT.

The chain recombines TRBV2 with TRBJ1-1; D might be TRBD1 (6 bases). Germline V gene data show CDR1 as SNHLY and CDR2 as FYNNEI. This CDR3 region has 10 residues. V was shortened by 6 bases and J by 10 bases, with 9 bases between the two germline ends. CDR3 DNA sequence: TGTGCCAGCAGAGAGGGGGTAGCTTTCTTT. Translation: CASREGVAFF.

This chain links TRBV7-9 with TRBJ2-1, with 9 bases identical to TRBD2. The CDR3 contains 18 residues. V was pared by 6 bases and J by 6 bases, with 18 bases of the junction left unmatched. Looked up from germline, CDR1 is SEHNR and CDR2 is FQNEAQ (reference sequence). The CDR3 sequence is CASSRMIGLAGRGNEQFF. The CDR3 DNA reads as TGTGCCAGCAGTCGTATGATCGGGCTAGCGGGGAGAGGCAATGAGCAGTTCTTC.

The chain links TRBV5-1 to TRBJ2-2; 7 bases fit TRBD2. Germline V lookup: CDR1 SGHRS, CDR2 YFSETQ. This CDR3 spans 16 amino acids. Trimming at V came to 2 bases and at J to 2 bases, leaving 6 bases not matched to a gene. In DNA form, the CDR3 reads TGCGCCAGCAGCTTTGGACTAGGGCCAAACACCGGGGAGCTGTTTTTT. As protein: CASSFGLGPNTGELFF.

The sample holds many counts of this clone. This chain joins TRBV19 and TRBJ2-7, with D possibly TRBD2 on 6 matching bases. Germline V gene sequence: CDR1 LNHDA, CDR2 SQIVND (reference sequence). With 4 bases removed from V and 0 bases from J, the gap between germline ends came to 10 bases. The CDR3 is made up of 14 amino acids. CDR3 residues: CASSTSASSYEQYF. The CDR3 DNA reads as TGTGCCAGTAGTACTAGCGCCAGCTCCTACGAGCAGTACTTC.

V is TRBV7-8 and J is TRBJ2-7, with TRBD2 matching over 10 bases. Germline V CDR1 and CDR2: SGHVS, FQNEAQ. The CDR3 is made up of 17 amino acids. Trimming at V came to 1 base and at J to 3 bases, leaving 9 bases not matched to a gene. CDR3: CASSLELAGGSYYEQYV. CDR3 DNA: TGTGCCAGCAGCTTAGAATTAGCGGGAGGCTCATACTACGAGCAGTACGTC.

The gene calls are TRBV7-3 and TRBJ2-1, with D possibly matching TRBD1 (6 bases). Germline-derived CDR1 and CDR2 are SGHTA and FQGTGA. Trimming stripped 4 bases from V and 11 bases from J, with 15 bases between. The CDR3 sequence is 13 residues long. The CDR3 protein is CASSSRVGAQQFF. The CDR3 DNA reads as TGTGCCAGCAGCTCTCGGGTGGGGGCACAGCAGTTCTTC.

The gene calls are TRBV6-5 and TRBJ1-5; weak D call: TRBD1 (5 bases). The CDR3 has 13 residues. V lost 10 bases to trimming and J lost 4 bases, with 14 bases between them. Germline V gives CDR1 MNHEY, CDR2 SVGAGI. CDR3 in DNA: TGTGCCACTCGGACCCGGGGGAATCAGCCCCAGCATTTT. Amino acid sequence: CATRTRGNQPQHF.

V gene TRBV7-3 combines with J gene TRBJ2-3; 7 bases match TRBD2. The CDR3 runs 14 residues. The V gene's germline CDR1 is SGHTA and CDR2 FQGTGA. After removal of 2 bases from V and 5 bases from J, the junction contained 4 bases not matched to a gene. CDR3 region: CASSLGGRGDTQYF. CDR3 DNA sequence: TGTGCCAGCAGCTTAGGCGGGAGAGGAGATACGCAGTATTTT.

The CDR3: CASSQEASNQPQHF. CDR3 nucleotide sequence: TGTGCCAGCAGTCAGGAAGCTAGCAATCAGCCCCAGCATTTT. This sequence joins TRBV2 and TRBJ1-5; D is ambiguous. Germline assignment: CDR1 SNHLY and CDR2 FYNNEI. V gave up 5 bases and J gave up 0 bases, with 8 bases separating them. The CDR3 totals 14 residues.

CDR3 loop: CASSLGGTGNGYTF. The CDR3 nucleotides read TGTGCCAGCAGTTTAGGGGGGACAGGGAATGGCTACACCTTC. This rearrangement joins TRBV28 to TRBJ1-2; 9 nucleotides align to TRBD1. The CDR3 is 14 residues long. Germline lookup yields CDR1 MDHEN and CDR2 SYDVKM. The ends lost 2 bases at V and 6 bases at J; junction bases unmatched: 4.

J is TRBJ2-2 and V is TRBV5-1; TRBD1 matches 9 bases. The CDR3 has 15 residues. V lost 4 bases and J lost 2; bases outside the gene matches: 3. The V gene's germline CDR1 is SGHRS and CDR2 YFSETQ. CDR3 bases: TGCGCCAGCAGCCCGACAGGGGGAAACACCGGGGAGCTGTTTTTT. This gives the protein CASSPTGGNTGELFF.

For this clone: Other nucleotide sequences in the sample specify the same CDR3. The gene calls are TRBV11-1 and TRBJ2-7, with D maybe TRBD1 (5 bases). The CDR3 runs to 13 residues. V lost 3 bases to trimming and J lost 3 bases, with 9 bases between them. Germline assignment: CDR1 SGHAT and CDR2 FQDESV (reference sequence). This CDR3 reads CASSLPTGYEQYF. The CDR3 DNA sequence: TGTGCCAGCAGCTTGCCCACAGGCTACGAGCAGTACTTC.

The chain joins TRBV14 to TRBJ1-1, with TRBD1 as a possible D gene (5 bases). There are 12 residues in the CDR3. The germline V and J ends were trimmed by 6 bases and 2 bases, with 7 bases remaining between them. Germline CDR1 reads SGHDN; CDR2 reads FVKESK. CDR3 amino acids: CASSQGNTEAFF. For the CDR3, the DNA is TGTGCCAGCAGTCAGGGAAACACTGAAGCTTTCTTT.

The chain joins TRBV7-9 to TRBJ1-2; D is undetermined. This CDR3 has 11 residues. Germline V gene data show CDR1 as SEHNR and CDR2 as FQNEAQ (reference sequence). Trimming shortened V by 5 bases and J by 5 bases, and 6 bases separated the two germline ends. CDR3 sequence: CASSPSYGYTF. CDR3 DNA: TGTGCCAGCAGCCCGTCTTATGGCTACACCTTC.

The rearrangement uses TRBV3-1 (or the pseudogene TRBV3-2) and TRBJ1-1; D remains unclear. CDR1 and CDR2 from the germline V gene are LGHDT and YNNKEL (reference sequence). The CDR3 loop spans 14 amino acids. Trimming took 3 bases from V and 0 from J, leaving 8 bases between them. The CDR3 nucleotides read TGTGCCAGCAGCCAGACGACACTGAACACTGAAGCTTTCTTT. Encoded protein: CASSQTTLNTEAFF.